This T cell receptor (beta chain) derives from a study of T cells in Graves' hyperthyroidism and ophthalmopathy. Looked up from germline, CDR1 is MDHEN and CDR2 is SYDVKM. The CDR3 runs to 11 residues. V was pared by 7 bases and J by 8 bases, with 6 bases between. Amplification of TCR beta CDR3 regions was performed using RNA transcripts as template. HTBI primers drove first-round RT-PCR of the TCR CDR3. TCRdb ran MiXCR on the multiplex PCR reads and lists one entry per CDR3 protein. Found here are about half a million distinct CDR3 sequences, 20% of them singletons; the top ten hold less than 55%. This clonotype was detected a few times.

The chain recombines TRBV28 with TRBJ1-6; unclear D gene. This receptor was obtained from a man aged 35-49 years with Graves' ophthalmopathy. The specimen sequenced was blood. The CDR3, as DNA: TGTGCCAGCACCTCGGATTCACCCCTCCACTTT. Translation: CASTSDSPLHF.